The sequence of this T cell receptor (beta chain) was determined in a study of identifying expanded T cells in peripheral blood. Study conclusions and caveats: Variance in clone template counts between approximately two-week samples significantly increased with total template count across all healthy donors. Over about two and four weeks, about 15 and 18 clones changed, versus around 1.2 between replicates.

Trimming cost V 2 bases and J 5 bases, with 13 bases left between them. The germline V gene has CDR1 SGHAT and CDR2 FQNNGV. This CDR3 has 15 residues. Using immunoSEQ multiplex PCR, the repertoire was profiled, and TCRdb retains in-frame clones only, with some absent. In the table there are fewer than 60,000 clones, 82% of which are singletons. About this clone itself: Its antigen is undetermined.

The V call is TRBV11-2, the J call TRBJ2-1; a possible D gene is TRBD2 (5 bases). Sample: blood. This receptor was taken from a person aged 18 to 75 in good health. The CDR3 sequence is CASSLRLAKDNEQFF. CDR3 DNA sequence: TGTGCCAGCAGCTTAAGGTTAGCGAAGGACAATGAGCAGTTCTTC.